The next 10 T cell receptor beta chains were all read from a single sample in a study of blood T cell repertoires in COVID-19. The data were produced by immunoSEQ multiplex PCR, yet TCRdb's version contains in-frame clones alone and is incomplete. Among about 120,000 clones listed, approximately 82% were seen once. Sequenced material: peripheral blood. The receptors here all came from a woman between 45 and 60 years old with acute or convalescent COVID-19.

This chain joins TRBV5-5 and TRBJ2-5, with 8 nucleotides matching TRBD2. J was trimmed by 5 bases and V by 4 bases; bases with no gene match: 7. The length of the CDR3 is 14 residues. CDR1 and CDR2 from the germline V gene are SGHKS and YYEKEE (reference sequence). CDR3 amino acids: CASSGRTSYETQYF. CDR3 nucleotides: TGTGCCAGCAGCGGAAGGACTAGCTATGAGACCCAGTACTTC. The full variable domain, with the rest looked up from reference TRBV5-5 and TRBJ2-5, is DAGVTQSPTHLIKTRGQQVTLRCSPISGHKSVSWYQQVLGQGPQFIFQYYEKEERGRGNFPDRFSARQFPNYSSELNVNALLLGDSALYLCASSGRTSYETQYFGPGTRLLVL.

The chain uses TRBV11-2 and TRBJ2-2, with 13 bases identical to TRBD2. The CDR3 extends over 19 amino acids. Trimming took 3 bases from V and 6 from J; bases not matched to a gene: 13. CDR1 and CDR2 from the germline V gene are SGHAT and FQNNGV. The CDR3 here is CASSFLRRTSGGAPGELFF. The CDR3 DNA is TGTGCCAGCAGCTTCCTCCGCCGTACTAGCGGGGGGGCCCCCGGGGAGCTGTTTTTT.

The chain combines TRBV3-1 (or the pseudogene TRBV3-2) with TRBJ1-4; 8 bases fit TRBD1. The CDR3 is 13 amino acids. Losses at the gene ends were 8 bases for V and 10 bases for J; bases not matched to a gene: 9. The germline gives CDR1 LGHDT, CDR2 YNNKEL (reference sequence). The CDR3 loop is CASGAGTGRKLFF. CDR3 bases: TGTGCCAGCGGCGCCGGGACAGGACGAAAACTGTTTTTT.

This chain connects TRBV6-2 or TRBV6-3 to TRBJ2-3; TRBD2 matches at 11 bases. The V segment lost 2 bases and the J segment 6 bases; nucleotides outside the gene matches: 13. The CDR3 is made up of 18 amino acids. Germline V lookup: CDR1 MNHEY, CDR2 SVGEGT. CDR3 sequence: CASSYRVLDSGGADTQYF. The CDR3 region has the DNA TGTGCCAGCAGTTACCGGGTTCTGGATAGCGGGGGGGCCGATACGCAGTATTTT.

This clone has a single count. CDR3 nucleotides: TGTGCCAGCCAGGGGCCTGGAAACACCATATATTTT. This codes for CASQGPGNTIYF. The chain carries TRBV6-5 and TRBJ1-3, with D possibly TRBD1 on 6 matching bases. The CDR3 sequence is 12 residues long. The germline gives CDR1 MNHEY, CDR2 SVGAGI. Trimming took off 8 bases at V and 2 bases at J, with 7 bases between the two ends.

This chain joins TRBV18 and TRBJ2-7; 9 nucleotides line up with TRBD1. The V segment lost 4 bases and the J segment 7 bases; nucleotides outside the gene matches: 11. There are 15 residues in the CDR3. Germline CDR1 KGHSH, CDR2 LQKENI. CDR3 DNA sequence: TGTGCCAGCTCACAAACCGGGACAGGGAGTGGTGAGCAGTACTTC. The encoded protein is CASSQTGTGSGEQYF.

The chain employs TRBV30 and TRBJ1-1; D is uncertain. V lost 4 bases to trimming and J lost 1 base, with 10 bases between them. Germline V CDR1 and CDR2: GTSNPN, SVGIG (reference sequence). The CDR3 has 13 residues. The CDR3 region has the DNA TGTGCCTGGATAGCACACCCGAACACTGAAGCTTTCTTT. Residues: CAWIAHPNTEAFF.

V gene TRBV30 combines with J gene TRBJ1-6; TRBD1 matches 8 bases. CDR1 is GTSNPN and CDR2 is SVGIG in the germline V gene (reference sequence). The CDR3 sequence is 12 residues long. V lost 8 bases to trimming and J lost 7 bases; unmatched junction nucleotides: 4. DNA of the CDR3: TGTGCCAGAGGACAGGGAAATTCACCCCTCCACTTT. Residues: CARGQGNSPLHF.

V usage is TRBV7-9 and J usage is TRBJ1-3, with 7 bases aligning to TRBD1. The CDR3 has 15 residues. The V and J ends lost 4 bases and 1 base, in that order; junction bases with no gene match: 4. Germline CDR1 and CDR2: SEHNR and FQNEAQ (reference sequence). DNA for the CDR3: TGTGCCAGCAGCTCTATGACAGGGTCTGGAAACACCATATATTTT. It encodes CASSSMTGSGNTIYF.

The rearrangement links TRBV7-6 to TRBJ2-7; D might be TRBD1 (5 bases). CDR1 and CDR2 (germline): SGHVS, FNYEAQ. Trimming stripped 2 bases from V and 6 bases from J, with 14 bases between. This CDR3 region has 14 residues. The CDR3 loop reads CASSLTQGPGEQYF. The DNA of the CDR3 is TGTGCCAGCAGCTTAACTCAGGGCCCCGGCGAGCAGTACTTC.